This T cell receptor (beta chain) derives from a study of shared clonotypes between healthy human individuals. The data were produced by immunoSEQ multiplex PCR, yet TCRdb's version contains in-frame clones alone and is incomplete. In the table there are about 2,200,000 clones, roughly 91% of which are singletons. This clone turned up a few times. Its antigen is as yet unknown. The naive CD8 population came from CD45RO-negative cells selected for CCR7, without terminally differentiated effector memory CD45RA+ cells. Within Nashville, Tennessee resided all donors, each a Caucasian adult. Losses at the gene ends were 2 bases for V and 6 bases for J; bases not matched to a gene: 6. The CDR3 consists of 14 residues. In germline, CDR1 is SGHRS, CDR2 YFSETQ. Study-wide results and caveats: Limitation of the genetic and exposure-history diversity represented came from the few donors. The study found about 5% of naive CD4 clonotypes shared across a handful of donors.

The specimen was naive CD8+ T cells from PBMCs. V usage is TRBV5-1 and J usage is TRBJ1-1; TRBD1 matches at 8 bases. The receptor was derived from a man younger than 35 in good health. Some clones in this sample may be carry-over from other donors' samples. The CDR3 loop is CASSFGQGIAEAFF. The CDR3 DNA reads TGCGCCAGCAGCTTCGGACAGGGAATTGCTGAAGCTTTCTTT.